The T cell receptor beta chain under discussion was sequenced for a study of T cell responses to AZD1222 COVID-19 vaccine. The study, taken as a whole, reports: Targets within unmutated variant regions were reportedly found for nearly half of spike-specific TCRs. Repertoires were obtained solely post-peak T cell response. An increase in Spike-specific TCR breadth and depth was observed after two AZD1222 doses.

Profiling relied on immunoSEQ multiplex PCR, and the TCRdb table lists in-frame clones only, not all of them. The profile shows approximately 120,000 clones, 91% of them singletons. Points on this clone: Its antigen remains unidentified.

Germline CDR1 and CDR2: SGHKS and YYEKEE (reference sequence). This CDR3 region has 13 residues. With 4 bases removed from V and 12 bases from J, the gap between germline ends came to 19 bases. The sample here was peripheral blood, taken on day 0 of AZD1222 vaccination. This receptor was identified in an adult in good health. This rearrangement joins TRBV5-5 to TRBJ1-2, with no clear D. CDR3 sequence reads: CASSPLTRLSDTF. DNA for the CDR3: TGTGCCAGCAGCCCCTTGACACGTCTTTCTGACACCTTC.